This T cell receptor (beta chain) is drawn from a study of control samples from healthy donors and cancer patients. The method was immunoSEQ multiplex PCR; TCRdb's version includes in-frame clones alone and lacks a portion of them. The table shows roughly 86,000 clones, with 90% occurring only once. Germline CDR1 SGHNT, CDR2 YYREEE (reference sequence). The CDR3 length is 14 residues. V gave up 0 bases and J gave up 5 bases, with 9 bases separating them. The clonotype comes from a woman in her late teens or twenties in good health. Sequenced: blood. V is TRBV5-4 and J is TRBJ1-5, with D maybe TRBD1 (6 bases). In DNA form, the CDR3 reads TGTGCCAGCAGCTTGGAGGGGGGGGATCAGCCCCAGCATTTT. This codes for CASSLEGGDQPQHF. Full variable domain (outside the CDR3, taken from reference TRBV5-4 and TRBJ1-5): ETGVTQSPTHLIKTRGQQVTLRCSSQSGHNTVSWYQQALGQGPQFIFQYYREEENGRGNFPPRFSGLQFPNYSSELNVNALELDDSALYLCASSLEGGDQPQHFGDGTRLSIL.